Listed below are T cell receptor beta chains from one sample, sequenced in a study of shared clonotypes between healthy human individuals. Sequencing used immunoSEQ multiplex PCR; TCRdb keeps in-frame clones, though not all of them. The sample carries around 1.4 million clones, just under 99% recorded once. Sequenced sample: naive CD4+ T cells sorted from blood. These receptors all stem from a young man in good health. Each CDR3 is given without its conserved first and last residue. Some rows have no size entry. The others give once, few or many, or a class for an expanded clone.

v_call clone_size cdr3_aa
TRBV1 . TSSQDTGGDAYEQY
TRBV5-1 . ASSRGWGNQPQH
TRBV18 . ASSPAPQETQY
TRBV5-6 . ASSPTGLGDTQY
TRBV6-5 . ASRNGQIYEQY
TRBV7-6 once ASSLGQGAYEQY
TRBV6-5 . ASSYGGSYEQY
TRBV28 . ASSFSQGGVSGANVLT
TRBV7-2 . ASSPGLGLVYEQY
TRBV5-1 once ASMTGYGNEQF
TRBV9 . ASSVAGSPTGELF
TRBV9 . ASSVGEGRSSYNEQF
TRBV19 . ASSNPLRGRETEAF
TRBV29-1 . SINLASSYEQY
TRBV15 . ATSRDQRTTGGEYEQY
TRBV5-1 once ASSSRQGIYADTQY
TRBV5-1 . ASSPQTSGRPLEQY